Shown below are 6 T cell receptor beta chains from a single sample sequenced in a study of T cells in Graves' hyperthyroidism and ophthalmopathy. TCR beta CDR3 regions were amplified from RNA. The study used the HTBI primer set for a first-round RT-PCR of the TCR CDR3. TCRdb re-derived calls from the multiplex PCR reads in MiXCR, one entry per CDR3 protein. The sample holds 550,000 to 650,000 distinct CDR3 sequences; roughly 15% are singletons and the top ten take about 15%. Material for sequencing was blood. The origin of the receptors is a woman aged 40 to 50 with Graves' hyperthyroidism.

This clonotype turned up a few times. The rearrangement joins TRBV27 to TRBJ1-2; TRBD1 matches at 8 bases. The CDR3 sequence is 15 residues long. Germline assignment: CDR1 MNHEY and CDR2 SMNVEV (reference sequence). Losses at the gene ends were 3 bases for V and 4 bases for J; bases not matched to a gene: 7. The CDR3 protein is CASSFVSRGRYGYTF. Written as DNA, the CDR3 is TGTGCCAGCAGTTTCGTGAGCAGGGGGCGCTATGGCTACACCTTC.

Concerning this clonotype itself: The junction does not match germline at one end; this may be a read error. This chain uses TRBV5-1 with TRBJ1-5; tentative D call: TRBD1 (5 bases). Germline lookup yields CDR1 SGHRS and CDR2 YFSETQ. The CDR3 is 16 amino acids. The CDR3 region is CASSPGGGVGGQPRHF. Here the CDR3 DNA reads TGCGCCAGCAGCCCTGGCGGGGGGGTCGGGGGTCAGCCCCGGCATTTT.

This clonotype has just a few counts. The chain employs TRBV30 and TRBJ1-2; D unclear. CDR3 length: 13 amino acids. V was clipped by 1 base and J by 4 bases, with 10 bases between them. Germline CDR1 GTSNPN, CDR2 SVGIG (reference sequence). This CDR3 reads CAWSGEVFYGYTF. DNA of the CDR3: TGTGCCTGGAGTGGGGAGGTTTTCTATGGCTACACCTTC.

This clonotype has only a few counts. V and J are TRBV6-2 or TRBV6-3 and TRBJ1-1; 10 bases fit TRBD1. Germline CDR1 and CDR2: MNHEY and SVGEGT. J was trimmed by 7 bases and V by 6 bases; bases with no gene match: 5. This CDR3 spans 13 amino acids. The CDR3 region has the DNA TGTGCCAGCAGCCGGACAGGGGGACGTGAAGCTTTCTTT. It is translated as CASSRTGGREAFF.

This chain joins TRBV20-1 and TRBJ2-3; D is perhaps TRBD1 (6 bases). Germline V gene lookup returns CDR1 DFQATT and CDR2 SNEGSKA (reference sequence). The CDR3 length is 14 residues. With 5 bases removed from V and 5 bases from J, the gap between germline ends came to 17 bases. The CDR3 bases are TGCAGTGCTTGGACAGTTAATTCGGGAGATACGCAGTATTTT. Encoded protein: CSAWTVNSGDTQYF.

This clonotype was found many times. The V call is TRBV10-3, the J call TRBJ1-2, with 10 bases that match TRBD1. CDR3 length: 15 amino acids. V gave up 2 bases and J gave up 3 bases; unmatched junction bases: 3. Germline CDR1 ENHRY, CDR2 SYGVKD. This CDR3 reads CAISEPGTGDYGYTF. The CDR3 nucleotides read TGTGCCATCAGTGAGCCCGGGACAGGGGACTATGGCTACACCTTC.